This T cell receptor (beta chain) was sequenced during a study of cytomegalovirus exposure and HLA in healthy donors. Findings and limits, study-wide: Only CMV serostatus was available as immune exposure information. Researchers counted some 150 TCR beta chains as cytomegalovirus-associated.

Primers for the PCR totalled 60 Vbeta and 13 Jbeta. Assay used: immunoSEQ multiplex PCR; TCRdb lists only in-frame clones, some missing. Found here are just over 200,000 clones, approximately 70% of them singletons; the top ten hold 2.6%. Turning to this clone: Its antigen is not identified.

The sample was PBMCs. The TCR sequence derives from a man in his forties in good health and CMV-seropositive.

CDR3 loop: CASSPNVDSGGPLYEQYF. The CDR3 region has the DNA TGTGCCAGCTCACCCAACGTGGATAGCGGGGGCCCCCTCTACGAGCAGTACTTC. The rearrangement joins TRBV18 to TRBJ2-7; 9 nucleotides match TRBD2. The trim removed 3 bases at V and 3 bases at J, leaving 15 bases unmatched. The CDR3 extends over 18 amino acids. Germline-derived CDR1 and CDR2 are KGHSH and LQKENI.